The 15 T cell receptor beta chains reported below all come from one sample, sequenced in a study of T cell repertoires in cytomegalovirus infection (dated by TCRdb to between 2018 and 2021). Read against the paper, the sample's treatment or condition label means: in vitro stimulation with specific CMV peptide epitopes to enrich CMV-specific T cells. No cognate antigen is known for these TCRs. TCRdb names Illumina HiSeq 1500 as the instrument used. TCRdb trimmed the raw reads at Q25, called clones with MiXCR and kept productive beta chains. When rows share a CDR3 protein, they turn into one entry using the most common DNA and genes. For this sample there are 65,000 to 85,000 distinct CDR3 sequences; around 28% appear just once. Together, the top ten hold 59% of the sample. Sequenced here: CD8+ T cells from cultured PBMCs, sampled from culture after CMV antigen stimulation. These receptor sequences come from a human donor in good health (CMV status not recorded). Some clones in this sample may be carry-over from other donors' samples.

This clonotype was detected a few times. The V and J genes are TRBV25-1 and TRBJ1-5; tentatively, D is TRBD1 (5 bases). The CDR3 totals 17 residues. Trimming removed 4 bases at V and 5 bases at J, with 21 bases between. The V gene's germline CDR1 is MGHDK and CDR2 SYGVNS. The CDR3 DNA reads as TGTGCCAGCAGTGGGCTTAGTCAGGGCGCATCCGATCAGCCCCAGCATTTT. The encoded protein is CASSGLSQGASDQPQHF.

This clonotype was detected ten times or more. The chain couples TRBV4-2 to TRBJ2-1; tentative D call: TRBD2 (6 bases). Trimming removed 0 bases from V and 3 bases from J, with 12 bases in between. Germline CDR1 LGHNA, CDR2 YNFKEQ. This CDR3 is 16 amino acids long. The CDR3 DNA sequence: TGTGCCAGCAGCCAAGAAGGGCTAGCGCTCTACAATGAGCAGTTCTTC. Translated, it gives CASSQEGLALYNEQFF.

CDR3: CASILDTSGGSPLHF. CDR3 sequence (DNA): TGTGCCAGCATCCTTGACACATCTGGGGGATCACCCCTCCACTTT. The rearrangement uses TRBV6-6 and TRBJ1-6; a possible D gene is TRBD1 (5 bases). The V end was cut by 7 bases, the J end by 10 bases, with 20 bases between. CDR3 length: 15 amino acids. CDR1 is MNHNY, CDR2 SVGAGI, per germline (reference sequence).

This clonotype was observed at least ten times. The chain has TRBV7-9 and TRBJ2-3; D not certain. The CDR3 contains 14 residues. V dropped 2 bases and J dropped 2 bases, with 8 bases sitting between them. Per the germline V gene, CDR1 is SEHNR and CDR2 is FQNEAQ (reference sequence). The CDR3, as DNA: TGTGCCAGCAGCTTAATGGCTAACACAGATACGCAGTATTTT. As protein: CASSLMANTDTQYF.

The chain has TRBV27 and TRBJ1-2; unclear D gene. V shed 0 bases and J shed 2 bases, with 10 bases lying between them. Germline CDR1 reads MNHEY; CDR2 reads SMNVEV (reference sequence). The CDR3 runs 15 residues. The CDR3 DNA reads TGTGCCAGCAGTTTATCGATGGTGCCAAACTATGGCTACACCTTC. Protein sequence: CASSLSMVPNYGYTF.

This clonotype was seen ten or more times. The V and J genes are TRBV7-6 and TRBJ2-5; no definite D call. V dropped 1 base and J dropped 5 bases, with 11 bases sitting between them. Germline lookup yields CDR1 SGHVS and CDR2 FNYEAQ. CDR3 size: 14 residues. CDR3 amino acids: CASSLVGLRETQYF. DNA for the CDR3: TGTGCCAGCAGCTTAGTTGGGCTTCGGGAGACCCAGTACTTC.

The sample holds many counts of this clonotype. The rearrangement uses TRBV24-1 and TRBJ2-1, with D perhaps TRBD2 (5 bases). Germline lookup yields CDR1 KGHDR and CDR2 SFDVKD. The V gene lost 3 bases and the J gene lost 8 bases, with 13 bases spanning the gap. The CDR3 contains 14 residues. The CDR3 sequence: CATSDRGNRDEQFF. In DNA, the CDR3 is TGTGCCACCAGTGATAGAGGGAATAGGGATGAGCAGTTCTTC.

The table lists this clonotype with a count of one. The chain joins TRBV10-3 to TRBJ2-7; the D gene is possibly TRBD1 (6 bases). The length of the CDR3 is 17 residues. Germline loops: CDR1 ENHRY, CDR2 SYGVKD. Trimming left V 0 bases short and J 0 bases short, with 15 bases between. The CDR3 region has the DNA TGTGCCATCAGTGAGTCCCCGGACAGCCGAATCTCCTACGAGCAGTACTTC. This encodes CAISESPDSRISYEQYF.

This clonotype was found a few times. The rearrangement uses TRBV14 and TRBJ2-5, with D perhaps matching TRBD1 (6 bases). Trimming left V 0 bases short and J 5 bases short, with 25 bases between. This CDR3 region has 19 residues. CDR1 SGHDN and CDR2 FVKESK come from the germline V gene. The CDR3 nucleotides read TGTGCCAGCAGCCAAGATATACAGGGACATTCTTTAAGGGAGGAGACCCAGTACTTC. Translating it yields CASSQDIQGHSLREETQYF.

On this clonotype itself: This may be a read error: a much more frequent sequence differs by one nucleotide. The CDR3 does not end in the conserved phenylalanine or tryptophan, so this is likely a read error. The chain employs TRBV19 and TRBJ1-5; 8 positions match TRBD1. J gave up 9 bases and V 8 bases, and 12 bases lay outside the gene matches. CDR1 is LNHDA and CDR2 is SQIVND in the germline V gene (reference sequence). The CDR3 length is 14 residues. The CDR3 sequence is CASQFGQGFWPQHL. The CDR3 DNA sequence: TGTGCCAGTCAGTTTGGACAGGGATTTTGGCCCCAGCATTTG.

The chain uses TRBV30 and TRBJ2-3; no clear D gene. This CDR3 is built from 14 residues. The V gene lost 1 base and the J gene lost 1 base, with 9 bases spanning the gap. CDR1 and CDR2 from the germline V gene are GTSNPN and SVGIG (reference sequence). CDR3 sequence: CAWSGVSRTDTQYF. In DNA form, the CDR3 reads TGTGCCTGGAGTGGAGTCAGCCGCACAGATACGCAGTATTTT. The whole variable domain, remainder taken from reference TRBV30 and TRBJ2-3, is SQTIHQWPATLVQPVGSPLSLECTVEGTSNPNLYWYRQAAGRGLQLLFYSVGIGQISSEVPQNLSASRPQDRQFILSSKKLLLSDSGFYLCAWSGVSRTDTQYFGPGTRLTVL.

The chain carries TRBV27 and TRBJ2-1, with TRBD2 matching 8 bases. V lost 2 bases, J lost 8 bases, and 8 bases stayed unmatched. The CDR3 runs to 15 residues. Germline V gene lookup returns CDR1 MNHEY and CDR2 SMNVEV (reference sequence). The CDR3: CASSLGAAGGYEQFF. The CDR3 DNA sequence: TGTGCCAGCAGTTTAGGAGCGGCGGGAGGCTATGAGCAGTTCTTC.

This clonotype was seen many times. The CDR3 is CASSYSGGRSSTDTQYF. The CDR3 nucleotides read TGTGCCAGCAGCTATAGCGGGGGCCGTTCCAGCACAGATACGCAGTATTTT. The chain joins TRBV9 to TRBJ2-3; 9 bases are a match to TRBD2. V lost 4 bases and J lost 0; bases outside the gene matches: 9. The CDR3 length is 17 residues. CDR1 SGDLS and CDR2 YYNGEE come from the germline V gene.

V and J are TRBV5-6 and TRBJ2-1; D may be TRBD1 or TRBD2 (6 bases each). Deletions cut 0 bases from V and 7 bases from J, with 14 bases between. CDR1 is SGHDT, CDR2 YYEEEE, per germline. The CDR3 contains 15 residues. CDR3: CASSLAPGAVNEQFF. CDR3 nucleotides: TGTGCCAGCAGCTTGGCCCCGGGGGCAGTTAATGAGCAGTTCTTC. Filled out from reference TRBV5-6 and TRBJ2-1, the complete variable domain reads DAGVTQSPTHLIKTRGQQVTLRCSPKSGHDTVSWYQQALGQGPQFIFQYYEEEERQRGNFPDRFSGHQFPNYSSELNVNALLLGDSALYLCASSLAPGAVNEQFFGPGTRLTVL.

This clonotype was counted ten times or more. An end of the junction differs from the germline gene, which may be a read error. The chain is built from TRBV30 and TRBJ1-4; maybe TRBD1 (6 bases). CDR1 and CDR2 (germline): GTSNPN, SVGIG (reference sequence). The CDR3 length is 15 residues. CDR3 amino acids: CAWSGMSGAKEKLFF. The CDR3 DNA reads TGTGCCTGGAGTGGAATGTCGGGGGCTAAGGAAAAACTGTTTTTT.